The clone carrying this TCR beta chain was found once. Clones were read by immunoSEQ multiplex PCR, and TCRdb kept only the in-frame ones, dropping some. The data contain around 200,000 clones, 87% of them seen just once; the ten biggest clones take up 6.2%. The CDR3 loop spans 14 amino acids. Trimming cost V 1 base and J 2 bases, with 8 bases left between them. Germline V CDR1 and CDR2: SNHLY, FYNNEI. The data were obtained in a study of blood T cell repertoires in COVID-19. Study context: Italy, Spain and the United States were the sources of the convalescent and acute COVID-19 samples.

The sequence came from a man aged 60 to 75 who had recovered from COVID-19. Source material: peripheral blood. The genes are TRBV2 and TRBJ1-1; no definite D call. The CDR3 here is CASSEDTGNTEAFF. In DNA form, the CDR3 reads TGTGCCAGCAGTGAAGATACGGGAAACACTGAAGCTTTCTTT.